What follows describes a single TCR beta chain. The antigen is not known. The protocol was immunoSEQ multiplex PCR, while the TCRdb copy is restricted to in-frame clones and leaves out a portion. The table includes around 40,000 clones, approximately 83% detected once. This entry belongs to a study of OX40 agonist ivuxolimab in advanced cancers. Study-level background: The eligibility criteria allowed prior anti-PD-1, anti-PD-L1 or anti-CTLA-4 therapy, and 30% to 40% had some.

The CDR3 contains 13 residues. Trimming stripped 0 bases from V and 3 bases from J, with 3 bases between. Germline values: CDR1 SGHRS, CDR2 YFSETQ. Study outcomes and limitations: Dose levels from 0.1 to 3.0 mg/kg saw CD4+ and CD8+ blood T cells expand clonally by week 6. People who partly responded at 0.1-3.0 mg/kg had some of the least clonal expansion seen.

The sample was CD4+ or CD8+ T cells sorted from blood, taken in a trial of the OX40 agonist ivuxolimab. This chain connects TRBV5-1 to TRBJ2-2; D unclear. The receptor was isolated from an adult with an advanced solid tumor such as melanoma, head and neck, liver or kidney cancer. The CDR3 protein is CASSLGYTGELFF. The CDR3 DNA reads TGCGCCAGCAGCTTGGGATACACCGGGGAGCTGTTTTTT.